The present T cell receptor beta chain was sequenced within a study of vaccination and CD4 T cells after COVID-19. This clonotype has only one observation. Its antigen is still unknown. The germline gene is not matched at one end of the junction; a read error may be the cause. The CDR3 runs to 14 residues. The germline CDR1 and CDR2 sequences are SEHNR and FQNEAQ (reference sequence). Treatment in this sample: approximately nine-day PBMC culture with coronavirus spike peptide pools or control peptides (ViraFEST assay). The Oncomine TCR Beta short-read assay was applied to DNA of cultured CD4+ T cells. A single record per CDR3 protein comes from TCRdb applying MiXCR to the PCR reads. The table lists some 16,000 distinct CDR3 sequences, about 45% of them singletons, with around 7.5% in the top ten.

This rearrangement joins TRBV7-9 to TRBJ2-7, with TRBD1 identical over 9 bases. This receptor was obtained from a human donor who had recovered from COVID-19. The sample in question was CD4+ T cells from blood, cultured in vitro, obtained after SARS-CoV-2 vaccination. The CDR3 DNA sequence: TGTGCCAGCAGCTTAGATTCCCGAGGACAGGGGACTTCATTC. Its translation: CASSLDSRGQGTSF. Together with reference TRBV7-9 and TRBJ2-7, the CDR3 gives the full variable domain: DTGVSQNPRHKITKRGQNVTFRCDPISEHNRLYWYRQTLGQGPEFLTYFQNEAQLEKSRLLSDRFSAERPKGSFSTLEIQRTEQGDSAMYLCASSLDSRGQGTSFGPGTRLTVT.